Listed below are T cell receptor beta chains from one sample, sequenced in a study of human T cells and chemical hapten exposure. MiXCR was run by TCRdb on the RACE reads, yielding one entry per CDR3 protein. There are roughly 200,000 distinct CDR3 sequences in the sample; around a quarter occur only once, and around 2.5% lies in the top ten. This specimen consisted of whole blood, obtained in connection with sensitization to the hapten diphenylcyclopropenone (DPC). These receptors came from a middle-aged woman with alopecia areata. Some clones in this sample may be carry-over from other donors' samples. CDR3s include the opening cysteine and the closing phenylalanine or tryptophan. The D gene is left open where the match is weak. Clone size appears in some rows only: once, few, many, or a class for an expanded clone.

abundance,d_gene,len,v_gene,j_gene,CDR3nt,CDR3aa
few,NA,16,TRBV3-2,TRBJ2-3,TGTGCCAGCAGCCCGCGCGGACTAGCGGGCACAGATACGCAGTATTTT,CASSPRGLAGTDTQYF
many,NA,13,TRBV7-2,TRBJ2-1,TGTGCCAGCAGCCCCCAGTCCGAGGTTGAGCAGTTCTTC,CASSPQSEVEQFF
NA,NA,15,TRBV29-1,TRBJ2-5,TGCAGCGTTATACCCCCCGGGACGCAAAAAGAGACCCAGTACTTC,CSVIPPGTQKETQYF
NA,TRBD1,15,TRBV6-6,TRBJ1-5,TGTGCCAGCAGCTTATCGGACAGGGGCGGTCAGCCCCAGCATTTT,CASSLSDRGGQPQHF
many,TRBD2,13,TRBV20-1,TRBJ2-1,TGCAGTGCCGCTCTAGCGGACTACAATGAGCAGTTCTTC,CSAALADYNEQFF
few,NA,14,TRBV5-1,TRBJ2-7,TGCGCCAGCAGCTTGGCCGGCAGGGTCTACGAGCAGTACTTC,CASSLAGRVYEQYF
few,TRBD2,14,TRBV20-1,TRBJ2-7,TGCAGTGCCCCAACAGCGGGAGGGTACGACGAGCAGTACTTC,CSAPTAGGYDEQYF
few,TRBD1,15,TRBV13,TRBJ1-1,TGTGCCAGCAGCTCAAGAGGGGGCATGAACACTGAAGCTTTCTTT,CASSSRGGMNTEAFF
NA,NA,13,TRBV28,TRBJ2-7,TGTGCCAGCAGGCCCACCCAATCCTACGAGCAGTACTTC,CASRPTQSYEQYF
NA,NA,13,TRBV29-1,TRBJ2-3,TGCAGTCCTTCTACCCATAGCACAGATACGCAGTATTTT,CSPSTHSTDTQYF
few,NA,15,TRBV6-2/TRBV6-3,TRBJ2-5,TGTGCCAGCTCCCCTAGCGGGACAGGGCTAGAGACCCAGTACTTC,CASSPSGTGLETQYF
NA,NA,16,TRBV19,TRBJ2-2,TGTGCCAGTAGTACCAGTCTTAAAGAGAACACCGGGGAGCTGTTTTTT,CASSTSLKENTGELFF
NA,NA,15,TRBV7-2,TRBJ2-7,TGTGCCAGCAGCTTATCCCGCCGGGACAACAGTTGGCAGTACTTC,CASSLSRRDNSWQYF
few,NA,14,TRBV11-1,TRBJ2-7,TGTGCCAGCAGCTCAAGCGCCGGCAGCTACGAGCAGTACTTC,CASSSSAGSYEQYF
many,TRBD2,17,TRBV6-2/TRBV6-3,TRBJ2-1,TGTGCCAGCAGTAACCCAGGTTCGGGGAGGGCCCTCAATGAGCAGTTCTTC,CASSNPGSGRALNEQFF
NA,NA,14,TRBV28,TRBJ2-1,TGTGCCAGCAGACCCCCCCGACAGAGGAGTGAGCAGTTCTTC,CASRPPRQRSEQFF
NA,TRBD1,14,TRBV7-2,TRBJ1-1,TGTGCCAGCAGCCTTACCGACAGGGGTACCGAAGCTTTCTTT,CASSLTDRGTEAFF
NA,NA,16,TRBV20-1,TRBJ2-1,TGCAGTGCTAGAGATTTTAAGCCGAGCTCCTACAATGAGCAGTTCTTC,CSARDFKPSSYNEQFF
few,TRBD1,16,TRBV4-1,TRBJ2-7,TGCGCCAGCAGCCTCGAATGGACAGGGTTCTCCCACGAGCAGTACTTC,CASSLEWTGFSHEQYF
NA,NA,15,TRBV28,TRBJ1-5,TGTGCCAGCAGCCCACCCACACGGGAAAATCAGCCCCAGCATTTT,CASSPPTRENQPQHF
few,NA,16,TRBV4-3,TRBJ2-1,TGCGCCAGCAGCCAAGAAATGAGCGGCCCCTACAATGAGCAGTTCTTC,CASSQEMSGPYNEQFF
NA,NA,14,TRBV4-1,TRBJ2-7,TGCGCCAGCAGCCAATTCCAGGGAGCCTACGAGCAGTACTTC,CASSQFQGAYEQYF
NA,NA,12,TRBV3-1,TRBJ1-4,TGTGCCAGCAGCCAAGGTTTGGAAAAACTGTTTTTT,CASSQGLEKLFF
NA,NA,14,TRBV7-3,TRBJ1-4,TGTGCCAGCAGCTCCTTAGTGGGGGGTGAAAAACTGTTTTTT,CASSSLVGGEKLFF
NA,TRBD1,15,TRBV7-2,TRBJ2-1,TGTGCCAGCAGCCCTCAGGGGGCGCGCTACAATGAGCAGTTCTTC,CASSPQGARYNEQFF
few,NA,17,TRBV7-2,TRBJ2-7,TGTGCCAGCAGTATGCTTAGGGGTCCAACCCTAAGCTACGAGCAGTACTTC,CASSMLRGPTLSYEQYF
few,TRBD2,12,TRBV29-1,TRBJ2-7,TGCAGCGCCCTAGCGGTCTCTTACGAGCAGTACTTC,CSALAVSYEQYF
few,TRBD2,16,TRBV9,TRBJ2-1,TGTGCCAGCAGCGTAGAAAGGGAGGGCCTTTTCCATGAGCAGTTCTTC,CASSVEREGLFHEQFF
many,NA,12,TRBV29-1,TRBJ2-6,TGCAGCGTGGACTCTGGGGCCAACGTCCTGACTTTC,CSVDSGANVLTF
NA,NA,14,TRBV10-3,TRBJ2-4,TGTGCCATCAGTGCGGCCAGTCGCGAAAACATTCAGTACTTC,CAISAASRENIQYF
NA,NA,15,TRBV6-2/TRBV6-3,TRBJ1-2,TGTGCCAGCAGTTACGACGGAGGCGCTAACTATGGCTACACCTTC,CASSYDGGANYGYTF
few,NA,14,TRBV5-6,TRBJ2-7,TGTGCCAGCAGCCTTGGAATGGGGACCCACGAGCAGTACTTC,CASSLGMGTHEQYF
NA,TRBD1,16,TRBV6-5,TRBJ1-6,TGTGCCAGCAGTTACTCGTCCGGGACAGGGAGATCACCCCTCCACTTT,CASSYSSGTGRSPLHF
NA,NA,14,TRBV12-3/TRBV12-4,TRBJ2-5,TGTGCCAGCAGTCTTATAGGGATCCAAGAGACCCAGTACTTC,CASSLIGIQETQYF
NA,TRBD1,14,TRBV12-3/TRBV12-4,TRBJ1-3,TGTGCCAGCAGCGGACAGGGGGCAAGAAACACCATATATTTT,CASSGQGARNTIYF
NA,TRBD2,16,TRBV7-2,TRBJ2-7,TGTGCCAGCAGCTTAATTAGCGGGAGGGCCGGGGACGAGCAGTACTTC,CASSLISGRAGDEQYF
few,NA,13,TRBV12-3/TRBV12-4,TRBJ2-7,TGTGCCAGCACCGCCCCCGGAGGGTACGAGCAGTACTTC,CASTAPGGYEQYF
NA,NA,14,TRBV12-3/TRBV12-4,TRBJ1-2,TGTGCCAGCAGTTTCTACAGGTCTAACTATGGCTACACCTTC,CASSFYRSNYGYTF
few,NA,13,TRBV25-1,TRBJ2-1,TGTGCCAGCAGTGAACCCGGAGCGCCTGAGCAGTTCTTC,CASSEPGAPEQFF
NA,NA,13,TRBV4-1,TRBJ2-3,TGCGCCAGCAGCCAAGTGGGTTTGGTGCCGTTACATTTT,CASSQVGLVPLHF
few,NA,14,TRBV6-5,TRBJ1-4,TGTGCCAGCAGTTACCCTGCGCCGTCGGGGAAACTGTTTTTT,CASSYPAPSGKLFF
NA,NA,12,TRBV12-3/TRBV12-4,TRBJ2-7,TGTGCCAGCAGTTTAGACCGACGGGAGCAGTACTTC,CASSLDRREQYF
NA,NA,12,TRBV12-3/TRBV12-4,TRBJ1-1,TGTGCCAGCAGTTTGATGGCTCCTGGCGCTTTCTTT,CASSLMAPGAFF
few,TRBD2,15,TRBV7-6,TRBJ2-1,TGTGCCAGCAGAACACTAGCGGGACTTTACAATGAGCAGTTCTTC,CASRTLAGLYNEQFF
NA,TRBD1,15,TRBV6-5,TRBJ1-1,TGTGCCAGCCGCCGGGACAGATGGGGGAACACTGAAGCTTTCTTT,CASRRDRWGNTEAFF
many,NA,15,TRBV29-1,TRBJ2-3,TGCAGCATCTGTCGACCAGGGGATAGCACAGATACGCAGTATTTT,CSICRPGDSTDTQYF
NA,NA,15,TRBV20-1,TRBJ2-7,TGCAGTGCTACCGATCGGGACGTAGACTCCTACGAGCAGTACTTC,CSATDRDVDSYEQYF
NA,TRBD1,14,TRBV28,TRBJ1-5,TGTGCCAGCAGTATAGGGACAGCCGATCAGCCCCAGCATTTT,CASSIGTADQPQHF
many,NA,12,TRBV6-2/TRBV6-3,TRBJ2-7,TGTGCCAGCAGACCAACCCCCGGTGTGCAGTACTTC,CASRPTPGVQYF
NA,TRBD1,15,TRBV7-2,TRBJ1-2,TGTGCCAGCAGCCCCCAGGCAGGGGGGCCGGAAGGCTACACCTTC,CASSPQAGGPEGYTF
once,NA,15,TRBV29-1,TRBJ2-1,TGCAGCGTTGTGGGCGGCCCCCGCTCCTACAATGAGCAGTTCTTC,CSVVGGPRSYNEQFF
NA,NA,15,TRBV7-2,TRBJ1-6,TGTGCCAGCAGCCCCGCGGGGTCGGGAAATTCACCCCTCCACTTT,CASSPAGSGNSPLHF
NA,TRBD2,18,TRBV7-3,TRBJ2-7,TGTGCCAGCAGCCCACGAGGGCCCGGGGCGGGAGGGTCCTACGAGCAGTACTTC,CASSPRGPGAGGSYEQYF
NA,NA,14,TRBV29-1,TRBJ1-3,TGCAGCGTCAAGACCGGGACATCCGGAAACACCATATATTTT,CSVKTGTSGNTIYF
NA,TRBD2,14,TRBV20-1,TRBJ2-1,TGCAGTGCTAGACTAGCGGGGGGATGGAATGAGCAGTTCTTC,CSARLAGGWNEQFF